One and the same sample provided the 26 T cell receptor beta chains below, sequenced in a study of post-analysis software for immune sequencing data. Overall study findings and caveats: TRBV5-6, TRBV5-1 and TRBV20-1 belonged to a set of roughly five TRBV segments that were more frequent in patients than controls.

Unique molecular identifiers were built into the TCR beta cDNA libraries. TCRdb reprocessed the PCR reads via MiXCR and lists one record per CDR3 protein. The table has 750,000 to 950,000 distinct CDR3 sequences, about half seen once. Their specific antigens are unknown. The sequenced sample consisted of blood. These receptors all stem from a girl aged 5 to 17 with multiple sclerosis.

This clonotype came up a few times. J is TRBJ2-7 and V is TRBV29-1, with a possible D match to TRBD2 (7 bases). Germline V lookup: CDR1 SQVTM, CDR2 ANQGSEA. V was cut by 4 bases and J by 2 bases, with 12 bases left in between. This CDR3 is built from 13 residues. This CDR3 reads CSVVGGPTYEQYF. CDR3 sequence (DNA): TGCAGCGTTGTGGGGGGGCCTACCTACGAGCAGTACTTC.

In this sample, this clonotype turned up a few times. CDR3 loop: CASSYSDSYNEQFF. CDR3 bases: TGTGCCAGCAGTTACTCGGACAGTTACAATGAGCAGTTCTTC. The V and J genes are TRBV6-5 and TRBJ2-1, with D tentatively TRBD1 (6 bases). The CDR3 has 14 residues. Trimming removed 0 bases from V and 4 bases from J, with 7 bases in between. Germline-derived CDR1 and CDR2 are MNHEY and SVGAGI.

This chain uses TRBV28 with TRBJ2-1; 8 bases match TRBD2. Trimming cost V 6 bases and J 12 bases; bases outside gene matches: 7. Germline CDR1 is MDHEN and CDR2 is SYDVKM. This CDR3 is 12 amino acids long. CDR3 sequence: CASRTAGDGQFF. For the CDR3, the DNA is TGTGCCAGCAGGACAGCGGGAGATGGGCAGTTCTTC.

This clonotype has just a few counts. The chain uses TRBV28 and TRBJ2-3; 8 bases agree with TRBD2. CDR1 and CDR2 (germline): MDHEN, SYDVKM. This CDR3 is 14 amino acids long. Trimming cost V 3 bases and J 8 bases; bases outside gene matches: 7. Written as DNA, the CDR3 is TGTGCCAGCAGTTTTGCGGGAGGTTACGGTACGCAGTATTTT. Protein sequence: CASSFAGGYGTQYF.

The chain uses TRBV28 and TRBJ1-4; no definite D call. V was cut by 8 bases and J by 3 bases, with 10 bases left in between. The CDR3 consists of 13 residues. Per the germline V gene, CDR1 is MDHEN and CDR2 is SYDVKM. The CDR3: CASEAVANEKLFF. As DNA, the CDR3 is TGTGCCAGCGAGGCGGTAGCTAATGAAAAACTGTTTTTT.

This chain links TRBV6-6 with TRBJ2-7; a possible D gene is TRBD1 (5 bases). The length of the CDR3 is 16 residues. Germline V gives CDR1 MNHNY, CDR2 SVGAGI (reference sequence). The V and J ends lost 7 bases and 2 bases respectively, with 21 bases between them. The DNA for the CDR3 is TGTGCCAGCACCTTAGGGCCCCCTGCCAGGGCCTACGAGCAGTACTTC. Protein product: CASTLGPPARAYEQYF.

CDR3 coding DNA: TGCGCCAGCAGCCCGATACAGGGGACCACAGATACGCAGTATTTT. It translates to CASSPIQGTTDTQYF. This rearrangement joins TRBV4-3 to TRBJ2-3; 7 nucleotides line up with TRBD1. This CDR3 spans 15 amino acids. Germline CDR1 and CDR2: LGHNA and YSLEER. V dropped 4 bases and J dropped 2; count of bases not matched to a gene: 6.

The chain is built from TRBV20-1 and TRBJ2-1, with D possibly matching TRBD2 (6 bases). The germline gives CDR1 DFQATT, CDR2 SNEGSKA (reference sequence). V gave up 5 bases and J gave up 2 bases, with 16 bases separating them. This CDR3 has 15 residues. The CDR3: CSAQTGVGTYNEQFF. In nucleotides, the CDR3 is TGCAGTGCTCAAACGGGAGTTGGAACCTACAATGAGCAGTTCTTC.

This clonotype was seen more than once but under ten times. This chain uses TRBV6-1 with TRBJ2-1, with D hard to call. The CDR3 has 12 amino acids. CDR1 and CDR2 (germline): MNHNS, SASEGT. The V gene lost 3 bases and the J gene lost 6 bases, with 6 bases spanning the gap. The CDR3 region is CASSDWTNEQFF. In DNA form, the CDR3 reads TGTGCCAGCAGTGACTGGACCAATGAGCAGTTCTTC.

This clonotype was found a few times. CDR3 DNA: TGTGCCAGCAGCTGCCGGGACGAAGCCGACGGTGCGTTCTTC. Translating gives CASSCRDEADGAFF. The chain joins TRBV13 to TRBJ2-1, with D perhaps assigned TRBD1 or TRBD2 (5 bases each). The V and J ends lost 4 bases and 15 bases respectively, with 22 bases between them. There are 14 residues in the CDR3. The germline CDR1 and CDR2 sequences are PRHDT and FYEKMQ (reference sequence).

This clonotype was seen many times. The genes are TRBV7-3 and TRBJ2-7; D ambiguous. Germline V gene data show CDR1 as SGHTA and CDR2 as FQGTGA. CDR3 length: 14 residues. The germline V and J ends were trimmed by 0 bases and 12 bases, with 18 bases remaining between them. The CDR3 bases are TGTGCCAGCAGCTTAACTGGCGGAGCGAGTTTGCCGTACTTC. It yields the protein CASSLTGGASLPYF.

This clonotype was detected only a few times. The chain recombines TRBV7-2 with TRBJ2-7, with 9 bases identical to TRBD2. The germline gives CDR1 SGHTA, CDR2 FQGNSA. The CDR3 is 18 amino acids. V lost 1 base to trimming and J lost 0 bases; unmatched junction nucleotides: 10. CDR3 sequence reads: CASSLGHSGRRFSYEQYF. CDR3 sequence (DNA): TGTGCCAGCAGCTTAGGGCATAGCGGGAGACGGTTCTCCTACGAGCAGTACTTC.

The genes are TRBV9 and TRBJ2-2; 9 bases line up with TRBD2. Germline V gene sequence: CDR1 SGDLS, CDR2 YYNGEE. The CDR3 runs to 16 residues. V shed 0 bases, J shed 2 bases, and the junction held 2 bases outside the gene matches. CDR3 sequence: CASSVGSGSNTGELFF. For the CDR3, the DNA is TGTGCCAGCAGCGTAGGTAGCGGGAGTAACACCGGGGAGCTGTTTTTT.

In this sample, this clonotype turned up a few times. The chain uses TRBV6-1 and TRBJ2-3; D is uncertain. Germline V CDR1 and CDR2: MNHNS, SASEGT. Trimming cost V 3 bases and J 5 bases, with 9 bases left between them. This CDR3 has 13 residues. The CDR3 reads CASSEINGDTQYF. CDR3 in DNA: TGTGCCAGCAGTGAGATTAATGGAGATACGCAGTATTTT.

This chain connects TRBV7-8 to TRBJ2-7; TRBD2 agrees at 7 bases. The germline V gene encodes CDR1 SGHVS and CDR2 FQNEAQ. This CDR3 region has 15 residues. Unmatched junction bases numbered 7, after V lost 5 bases and J lost 0 bases. CDR3 DNA sequence: TGTGCCAGCAGCCCCATAAGCGGGGTCTCCTACGAGCAGTACTTC. Amino acid sequence: CASSPISGVSYEQYF.

This chain connects TRBV11-2 to TRBJ2-1, with D unresolved. The V end was cut by 5 bases, the J end by 9 bases, with 11 bases between. CDR1 SGHAT and CDR2 FQNNGV come from the germline V gene. The CDR3 covers 12 residues. The CDR3 sequence is CASSPTWSEQFF. The DNA of the CDR3 is TGTGCCAGCAGCCCAACTTGGTCTGAGCAGTTCTTC.

The rearrangement links TRBV12-3 or TRBV12-4 to TRBJ2-3, with 14 nucleotides matching TRBD2. The CDR3 is 16 amino acids. Trimming cost V 2 bases and J 4 bases; bases outside gene matches: 2. CDR3 in DNA: TGTGCCAGCAGTTTACCGGGACTAGCGGGAGCAGATACGCAGTATTTT. Translating gives CASSLPGLAGADTQYF.

The chain combines TRBV7-2 with TRBJ2-1, with TRBD2 matching 13 bases. CDR1 is SGHTA, CDR2 FQGNSA, per germline. This CDR3 has 17 residues. V trimming: 5 bases; J trimming: 6 bases; junction bases outside the gene matches: 10. CDR3 amino acids: CASSPRLGTSGINEQFF. The CDR3 DNA is TGTGCCAGCAGCCCCCGCCTTGGGACTAGCGGGATCAATGAGCAGTTCTTC. Drawing the rest from reference TRBV7-2 and TRBJ2-1, the complete variable domain is GAGVSQSPSNKVTEKGKDVELRCDPISGHTALYWYRQSLGQGLEFLIYFQGNSAPDKSGLPSDRFSAERTGGSVSTLTIQRTQQEDSAVYLCASSPRLGTSGINEQFFGPGTRLTVL.

The chain joins TRBV29-1 to TRBJ2-7, with D perhaps being TRBD1 or TRBD2 (6 bases each). Deletions cut 4 bases from V and 2 bases from J, with 9 bases between. The CDR3 contains 12 residues. Germline CDR1 and CDR2: SQVTM and ANQGSEA. The CDR3 DNA is TGCAGCGTTGGGGGGGACACCTACGAGCAGTACTTC. Protein: CSVGGDTYEQYF.

The chain combines TRBV5-6 with TRBJ2-7, with 11 bases fitting TRBD2. The CDR3 covers 14 residues. CDR1 is SGHDT and CDR2 is YYEEEE in the germline V gene. Trimming removed 5 bases from V and 3 bases from J; junction bases left unmatched: 4. The CDR3 DNA is TGTGCCAGCAGTCCTAGCGGGAGGAACTACGAGCAGTACTTC. Translating it yields CASSPSGRNYEQYF.

The rearrangement uses TRBV7-3 and TRBJ2-3; 13 bases agree with TRBD2. V was clipped by 2 bases and J by 1 base; unmatched bases: 9. The CDR3 covers 19 residues. CDR1 is SGHTA, CDR2 FQGTGA, per germline. Written as DNA, the CDR3 is TGTGCCAGCAGCTTACCTACTAGCGGGAGGGCCCGTGGCACAGATACGCAGTATTTT. Translating gives CASSLPTSGRARGTDTQYF.

This clonotype showed up just a few times. The chain uses TRBV27 and TRBJ2-5, with D hard to call. The CDR3 runs to 13 residues. Per germline, CDR1 MNHEY and CDR2 SMNVEV (reference sequence). V lost 4 bases, J lost 5 bases, and 11 bases lay in between. CDR3 in DNA: TGTGCCAGCAGTTCTCTCCTTGGGGAGACCCAGTACTTC. The encoded protein is CASSSLLGETQYF.

Only a few counts were recorded for this clonotype. The chain joins TRBV27 to TRBJ2-7; D remains unclear. The CDR3 spans 14 residues. Germline CDR1 MNHEY, CDR2 SMNVEV (reference sequence). V was cut by 2 bases and J by 5 bases, with 13 bases left in between. This CDR3 is CASSLRASGNEQYF. The CDR3 DNA reads as TGTGCCAGCAGTTTAAGGGCCTCAGGAAACGAGCAGTACTTC.

This clonotype showed up just a few times. V is TRBV11-3 and J is TRBJ1-2; no firm D call. V lost 2 bases and J 4 bases, leaving 14 bases between the germline ends. The CDR3 covers 15 residues. From germline, CDR1 is SGHNT and CDR2 YENEEA. CDR3 coding DNA: TGTGCCAGCAGCTTATCCGGGAGCCCTGGCTATGGCTACACCTTC. Residues: CASSLSGSPGYGYTF.

This clonotype was counted between two and nine times. The rearrangement uses TRBV7-2 and TRBJ2-5; 10 bases map to TRBD2. The J call is doubtful: the DNA matches TRBJ2-7 better. The CDR3 consists of 14 residues. The germline V gene has CDR1 SGHTA and CDR2 FQGNSA. The CDR3 coding sequence is TGTGCCAGCAGCGCCCCTAGCGGGAGTTCCGAGCAGTACTTC. This codes for CASSAPSGSSEQYF.

V and J are TRBV7-2 and TRBJ2-7, with D perhaps matching TRBD1 (5 bases). The V and J ends lost 5 bases and 2 bases respectively, with 19 bases between them. Germline CDR1 reads SGHTA; CDR2 reads FQGNSA. The CDR3 contains 16 residues. Here the CDR3 reads CASSPEGAKGPYEQYF. The CDR3 DNA sequence: TGTGCCAGCAGCCCCGAAGGGGCGAAGGGTCCCTACGAGCAGTACTTC.